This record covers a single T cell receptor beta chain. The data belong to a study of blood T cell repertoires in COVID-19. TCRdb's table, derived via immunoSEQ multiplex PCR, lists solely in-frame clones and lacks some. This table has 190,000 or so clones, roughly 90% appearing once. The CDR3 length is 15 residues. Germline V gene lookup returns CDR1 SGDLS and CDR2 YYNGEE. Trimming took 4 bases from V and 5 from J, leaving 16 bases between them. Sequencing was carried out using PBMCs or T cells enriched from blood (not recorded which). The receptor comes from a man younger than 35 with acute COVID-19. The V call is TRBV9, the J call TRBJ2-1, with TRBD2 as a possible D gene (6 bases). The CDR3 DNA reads TGTGCCAGCAGCCCTCCGGGCGGGGCTAACAATGAGCAGTTCTTC. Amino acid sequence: CASSPPGGANNEQFF.